A selection of T cell receptor beta chains follows, all from one sample in a study of shared clonotypes between healthy human individuals. Only in-frame clones appear in the TCRdb table, and some are missing; sequencing was by immunoSEQ multiplex PCR. Of millions of clones listed, just over 90% are singletons. The source material was naive CD4+ T cells sorted from blood. The receptors were gathered from a man aged 18 to 29 in good health. Each CDR3 is given with its conserved first and last residue. The order of the fields is clone size, J gene, D gene, V gene, CDR3 length, CDR3 protein, CDR3 DNA. A D gene is named only where the DNA matches it firmly. Clone size is given for some rows only: seen once, a few or many times, or a class if the clone is expanded.

.	TRBJ2-3	.	TRBV4-1	16	CASSGRAGDPTDTQYF	TGCGCCAGCAGTGGGAGGGCAGGGGACCCGACAGATACGCAGTATTTT
.	TRBJ1-3	TRBD1	TRBV5-6	19	CASSVSGTGPRLSGNTIYF	TGTGCCAGCAGCGTTTCCGGGACAGGTCCTAGGCTGAGTGGAAACACCATATATTTT
.	TRBJ1-1	.	TRBV30	15	CAWSVGRRGDTEAFF	TGTGCCTGGAGTGTAGGTCGTAGAGGGGACACTGAAGCTTTCTTT
.	TRBJ1-6	.	TRBV12-5	14	CASGLWGLGSPLHF	TGTGCTAGTGGTTTGTGGGGTCTTGGATCACCCCTCCACTTT
.	TRBJ1-2	.	TRBV6-1	13	CASSRQKLYGYTF	TGTGCCAGCAGCAGACAGAAACTTTATGGCTACACCTTC
.	TRBJ1-6	TRBD1	TRBV5-4	15	CASSLSGTGYSPLHF	TGTGCCAGCAGCTTGTCCGGGACAGGGTACTCACCCCTCCACTTT
.	TRBJ2-5	TRBD2	TRBV7-9	16	CASSFRGLAGDETQYF	TGTGCCAGCAGCTTCAGGGGACTAGCGGGAGACGAGACCCAGTACTTC
.	TRBJ2-7	.	TRBV4-3	16	CASSQDSAGWKGEQYF	TGCGCCAGCAGCCAAGATTCGGCAGGGTGGAAGGGGGAGCAGTACTTC
.	TRBJ1-2	.	TRBV7-2	14	CASSLRSANYGYTF	TGTGCCAGCAGCTTGAGGAGCGCTAACTATGGCTACACCTTC
.	TRBJ2-7	TRBD1	TRBV6-5	15	CASSYSRQGPYEQYF	TGTGCCAGCAGTTACTCTCGACAGGGCCCCTACGAGCAGTACTTC
.	TRBJ2-5	.	TRBV18	15	CASSQQTLPGETQYF	TGTGCCAGCTCACAACAAACCCTCCCGGGAGAGACCCAGTACTTC
.	TRBJ2-7	TRBD2	TRBV7-2	13	CASSLTGGLEQYF	TGTGCCAGCAGCTTAACGGGGGGTTTGGAGCAGTACTTC
few	TRBJ1-5	.	TRBV7-9	13	CASSSEYNQPQHF	TGTGCCAGCAGCTCCGAGTACAATCAGCCCCAGCATTTT
.	TRBJ1-4	.	TRBV29-1	13	CSVAGARNEKLFF	TGCAGCGTGGCGGGGGCACGTAATGAAAAACTGTTTTTT
.	TRBJ1-5	TRBD1	TRBV6-4	18	CARIPGQGMIFSNQPQHF	TGTGCCAGGATACCGGGACAGGGAATGATTTTTAGCAATCAGCCCCAGCATTTT
.	TRBJ1-6	.	TRBV14	13	CASSQAGNSPLHF	TGTGCCAGCAGCCAAGCGGGGAATTCACCCCTCCACTTT
.	TRBJ2-7	.	TRBV14	14	CASSQEAETYEQYF	TGTGCCAGCAGCCAAGAGGCGGAGACCTACGAGCAGTACTTC
.	TRBJ2-5	TRBD2	TRBV7-9	14	CASSLVAGGETQYF	TGTGCCAGCAGCTTAGTAGCGGGAGGGGAGACCCAGTACTTC
once	TRBJ1-2	TRBD1	TRBV30	16	CALEGGDRGLSYGYTF	TGTGCCTTGGAGGGAGGGGACAGGGGGCTAAGCTATGGCTACACCTTC
once	TRBJ2-7	.	TRBV6-4	12	CASKAREYEQYF	TGTGCCAGCAAGGCTCGGGAGTACGAGCAGTACTTC
.	TRBJ2-1	TRBD1	TRBV27	17	CASSLVPPGQGINEQFF	TGTGCCAGCAGTTTAGTCCCACCGGGACAGGGGATCAATGAGCAGTTCTTC
.	TRBJ2-2	.	TRBV15	17	CATSRDARGLHPGELFF	TGTGCCACCAGCAGAGATGCTCGAGGGCTTCACCCTGGGGAGCTGTTTTTT
.	TRBJ1-2	TRBD1	TRBV18	15	CASSEGQGVYYGYTF	TGTGCCAGCTCAGAGGGACAGGGCGTTTATTATGGCTACACCTTC
once	TRBJ2-7	.	TRBV2	16	CASSGDLRGNLDEQYF	TGTGCCAGCAGTGGGGACCTTCGGGGGAACCTGGACGAGCAGTACTTC
.	TRBJ2-6	.	TRBV7-2	15	CASSLTGSGANVLTF	TGTGCCAGCAGCTTAACAGGGTCTGGGGCCAACGTCCTGACTTTC
.	TRBJ2-7	.	TRBV6-5	13	CASSRQSSYEQYF	TGTGCCAGCAGCAGACAGAGCTCCTACGAGCAGTACTTC
.	TRBJ2-3	.	TRBV10-3	13	CAIRLDPIDTQYF	TGTGCCATCAGACTTGACCCAATAGATACGCAGTATTTT
.	TRBJ2-7	TRBD1	TRBV7-9	15	CASSKTGTGIYEQYF	TGTGCCAGCAGCAAAACCGGGACAGGGATCTACGAGCAGTACTTC
once	TRBJ2-4	TRBD1	TRBV5-6	14	CASSIGQGANIQYF	TGTGCCAGCAGCATAGGACAGGGGGCGAACATTCAGTACTTC
.	TRBJ2-7	TRBD1	TRBV7-9	16	CASSLAQFQGAYEQYF	TGTGCCAGCAGCTTAGCGCAATTCCAGGGGGCATACGAGCAGTACTTC
.	TRBJ1-2	TRBD1	TRBV19	15	CASTNWGQVNYGYTF	TGTGCCAGTACCAATTGGGGACAGGTCAACTATGGCTACACCTTC
once	TRBJ2-2	.	TRBV28	14	CASNQQSHTGELFF	TGTGCCAGCAATCAACAGTCGCACACCGGGGAGCTGTTTTTT
.	TRBJ1-1	.	TRBV18	16	CASSPTATGIGTEAFF	TGTGCCAGCTCACCCACAGCCACCGGTATCGGCACTGAAGCTTTCTTT
once	TRBJ1-6	.	TRBV30	15	CAWRGKSSYNSPLHF	TGTGCCTGGAGGGGAAAAAGCTCCTATAATTCACCCCTCCACTTT
.	TRBJ2-3	.	TRBV7-6	16	CASSPRLTRGTDTQYF	TGTGCCAGCAGCCCCCGACTAACCCGGGGCACAGATACGCAGTATTTT
few	TRBJ1-5	TRBD1	TRBV30	14	CAWSLGDRAQPQHF	TGTGCCTGGAGTCTAGGCGACAGGGCTCAGCCCCAGCATTTT
.	TRBJ2-5	.	TRBV7-9	15	CASSSRGASQETQYF	TGTGCCAGCAGCTCCAGGGGAGCTTCCCAAGAGACCCAGTACTTC
.	TRBJ2-3	.	TRBV7-6	15	CASSLGTGNTDTQYF	TGTGCCAGCAGCTTAGGGACTGGAAACACAGATACGCAGTATTTT
once	TRBJ2-3	TRBD2	TRBV5-4	19	CASSFLLASGARKSDTQYF	TGTGCCAGCAGCTTCCTCTTGGCTAGCGGGGCCCGAAAGTCAGATACGCAGTATTTT
.	TRBJ1-5	TRBD1	TRBV6-6	15	CARLGGDRMRQPQHF	TGTGCCAGGTTGGGTGGGGACAGAATGAGGCAGCCCCAGCATTTT
.	TRBJ1-1	TRBD1	TRBV5-1	17	CASSIGTGGFMNTEAFF	TGCGCCAGCAGCATCGGGACAGGGGGTTTTATGAACACTGAAGCTTTCTTT
.	TRBJ2-1	TRBD2	TRBV5-4	15	CASSLRTSGGNEQFF	TGTGCCAGCAGCTTGCGGACTAGCGGGGGGAATGAGCAGTTCTTC
.	TRBJ2-1	TRBD2	TRBV2	15	CASSEERGRGNEQFF	TGTGCCAGCAGTGAAGAACGCGGGAGGGGGAATGAGCAGTTCTTC
.	TRBJ2-2	TRBD1	TRBV6-1	14	CASSWTGAAGELFF	TGTGCCAGCAGCTGGACAGGGGCCGCCGGGGAGCTGTTTTTT
.	TRBJ1-2	TRBD1	TRBV19	15	CASTPRTGAGYGYTF	TGTGCCAGTACTCCTAGGACAGGGGCTGGGTATGGCTACACCTTC
.	TRBJ2-7	TRBD2	TRBV10-3	15	CAISELASGVYEQYF	TGTGCCATCAGTGAGTTAGCTAGCGGAGTCTACGAGCAGTACTTC
.	TRBJ1-1	.	TRBV7-9	14	CASSLGRQVTEAFF	TGTGCCAGCAGCTTAGGGCGCCAGGTCACTGAAGCTTTCTTT
.	TRBJ2-3	.	TRBV20-1	11	CSADDYYTQYF	TGCAGTGCGGACGACTACTATACGCAGTATTTT
once	TRBJ1-4	TRBD1	TRBV25-1	15	CASSDWGQTNEKLFF	TGTGCCAGCAGTGACTGGGGACAGACTAATGAAAAACTGTTTTTT
.	TRBJ1-4	TRBD1	TRBV2	15	CASRAVGQVNEKLFF	TGTGCCAGCAGAGCAGTGGGACAGGTGAATGAAAAACTGTTTTTT
.	TRBJ2-1	.	TRBV13	15	CASSPDYQPTNEQFF	TGTGCCAGCAGCCCGGACTACCAGCCAACTAATGAGCAGTTCTTC
.	TRBJ2-3	TRBD2	TRBV10-3	15	CAISDPGLATDTQYF	TGTGCCATCAGTGACCCGGGACTAGCAACAGATACGCAGTATTTT